This T cell receptor (beta chain) was identified in a study of OX40 agonist ivuxolimab in advanced cancers. Study at large: Partial responses were achieved by three patients, one with hepatocellular carcinoma and two with cutaneous melanoma.

General study results and limits: In the 0.1 to 3.0 mg/kg range, CD4+ and CD8+ blood T cells had expanded clonally by week 6. Low levels of normalized T-cell clonal expansion also appeared in some nonresponders.

On this clone itself: What it binds is not known.

The V and J ends lost 3 bases and 4 bases, in that order; junction bases with no gene match: 5. Germline V gene data show CDR1 as SGHVS and CDR2 as FQNEAQ. This CDR3 has 15 residues. Profiled with immunoSEQ multiplex PCR; TCRdb holds only in-frame clones, not every one. The sample has tens of thousands of clones; approximately 86% are singletons. Autoimmune disease history or systemic immunosuppression barred patients. The sample here was CD4+ or CD8+ T cells sorted from blood, taken in a trial of the OX40 agonist ivuxolimab. The TCR originated in an adult with an advanced solid tumor such as melanoma, head and neck, liver or kidney cancer. This chain uses TRBV7-8 with TRBJ1-2; 10 nucleotides line up with TRBD1. CDR3 in amino acids: CASSLATGGTYGYTF. The DNA for the CDR3 is TGTGCCAGCAGCTTGGCGACAGGGGGCACCTATGGCTACACCTTC.